The clone carrying this TCR beta chain was counted only a few times. Its antigen is still unknown. This sample was taken from a study of T-cell reconstitution after alpha-beta-depleted transplantation in children. Study outcomes and limitations: Reportedly, roughly two months post-transplant, alpha-beta T cells arose from several hundred expanded graft clones. T-cell numbers and diversity one year post-transplant derived largely from freshly generated T cells.

The TCRbeta library was prepared with unique molecular identifiers. Using its own MiXCR run on the PCR reads, TCRdb lists one record per CDR3 protein. The sample lists roughly 570,000 distinct CDR3 sequences, 25% to 30% occurring once. Germline values: CDR1 SGHRS, CDR2 YFSETQ. The CDR3 sequence is 15 residues long. Trimming stripped 0 bases from V and 2 bases from J, with 9 bases between. Sample: PBMCs, taken before TCRalphabeta/CD19-depleted stem cell transplant. The rearrangement joins TRBV5-1 to TRBJ2-1, with D uncertain. The sequence was collected from a boy under two years old with Wiskott-Aldrich syndrome, due to receive a stem cell transplant. DNA for the CDR3: TGCGCCAGCAGCTTGGGGCAGCTAGCCTACAATGAGCAGTTCTTC. This sequence encodes CASSLGQLAYNEQFF.